These T cell receptor beta chains were read from a single sample in a study of blood T cell repertoires in COVID-19. This table comes from immunoSEQ multiplex PCR, and its TCRdb copy is limited to in-frame clones, with some not included. The table records nearly 35,000 clones, roughly 86% of them present only once. The specimen sequenced was peripheral blood. The receptor source for this set is a man aged 65 to 85 with acute or convalescent COVID-19. The CDR3 runs from the conserved cysteine through the conserved F or W.

v_call: TRBV9; cdr3_length: 13; j_call: TRBJ2-7; cdr3_aa: CASSARDWEKQYF
v_call: TRBV25-1; cdr3_length: 14; j_call: TRBJ2-1; cdr3_aa: CASGDKGSYNEQFF
v_call: TRBV19; cdr3_length: 14; j_call: TRBJ1-1; cdr3_aa: CASSKQGAGTEAFF
v_call: TRBV19; cdr3_length: 15; j_call: TRBJ2-1; cdr3_aa: CASSIGQGAQHEQFF
v_call: TRBV3-1/TRBV3-2; cdr3_length: 12; j_call: TRBJ2-7; cdr3_aa: CASSQPGTDEYF
v_call: TRBV28; cdr3_length: 14; j_call: TRBJ1-5; cdr3_aa: CASSPRQGDQPQHF
v_call: TRBV29-1; cdr3_length: 13; j_call: TRBJ1-1; cdr3_aa: CSVEALYGTEAFF
v_call: TRBV5-6; cdr3_length: 13; j_call: TRBJ1-2; cdr3_aa: CASSLAGNYGYTF
v_call: TRBV30; cdr3_length: 15; j_call: TRBJ2-1; cdr3_aa: CAWSLVLASYNEQFF
v_call: TRBV28; cdr3_length: 16; j_call: TRBJ1-5; cdr3_aa: CASSETSGTSIQPQHF
v_call: TRBV6-2/TRBV6-3; cdr3_length: 14; j_call: TRBJ2-7; cdr3_aa: CASSYDTRGYEQYF
v_call: TRBV11-3; cdr3_length: 12; j_call: TRBJ2-2; cdr3_aa: CASSSEIGELFF
v_call: TRBV7-2; cdr3_length: 15; j_call: TRBJ1-1; cdr3_aa: CASSLSGTGTTEAFF
v_call: TRBV4-2; cdr3_length: 15; j_call: TRBJ1-6; cdr3_aa: CASSQPDRDYSPLHF
v_call: TRBV19; cdr3_length: 16; j_call: TRBJ2-1; cdr3_aa: CASSPRLAEGDNEQFF
v_call: TRBV18; cdr3_length: 15; j_call: TRBJ2-7; cdr3_aa: CASSPRVSTMGEQYF
v_call: TRBV11-3; cdr3_length: 15; j_call: TRBJ2-1; cdr3_aa: CASSLGGSYYNEQFF
v_call: TRBV5-6; cdr3_length: 14; j_call: TRBJ1-2; cdr3_aa: CASSPVGGGNAYTF
v_call: TRBV29-1; cdr3_length: 14; j_call: TRBJ1-5; cdr3_aa: CSVAHQGSNQPQHF
v_call: TRBV5-1; cdr3_length: 16; j_call: TRBJ2-3; cdr3_aa: CASRPPGLQAEDTQYF
v_call: TRBV27; cdr3_length: 14; j_call: TRBJ2-2; cdr3_aa: CASSRTGVSGELFF
v_call: TRBV5-1; cdr3_length: 15; j_call: TRBJ1-1; cdr3_aa: CASSLALGANTEAFF
v_call: TRBV5-1; cdr3_length: 12; j_call: TRBJ2-7; cdr3_aa: CASSAQDYEQYF
v_call: TRBV3-1/TRBV3-2; cdr3_length: 13; j_call: TRBJ1-3; cdr3_aa: CASSQDGANTIYF
v_call: TRBV5-1; cdr3_length: 14; j_call: TRBJ2-7; cdr3_aa: CASSSTSGSYEQYF
v_call: TRBV5-6; cdr3_length: 16; j_call: TRBJ2-6; cdr3_aa: CASSRKHSLLGGVLTF
v_call: TRBV3-1/TRBV3-2; cdr3_length: 14; j_call: TRBJ1-4; cdr3_aa: CASSPLDSNEKLFF
v_call: TRBV30; cdr3_length: 13; j_call: TRBJ1-2; cdr3_aa: CAWSRGFNYGYTF
v_call: TRBV27; cdr3_length: 14; j_call: TRBJ2-2; cdr3_aa: CASSFEREIGELFF
v_call: TRBV30; cdr3_length: 13; j_call: TRBJ1-4; cdr3_aa: CAWVGTQDEKLFF
v_call: TRBV11-3; cdr3_length: 13; j_call: TRBJ2-7; cdr3_aa: CASSLGPRSEQYF
v_call: TRBV7-6; cdr3_length: 12; j_call: TRBJ2-1; cdr3_aa: CASSFPPDEQFF
v_call: TRBV7-2; cdr3_length: 15; j_call: TRBJ2-7; cdr3_aa: CASSPREGWKYEQYF
v_call: TRBV11-2; cdr3_length: 15; j_call: TRBJ2-1; cdr3_aa: CASSSTLSSYNEQFF
v_call: TRBV6-1; cdr3_length: 15; j_call: TRBJ1-5; cdr3_aa: CASSDAQGNNQPQHF
v_call: TRBV7-2; cdr3_length: 13; j_call: TRBJ2-3; cdr3_aa: CASSLEDRHTQYF